The TCR beta chain described here comes from a study of T cell repertoires in cytomegalovirus infection. Overall study: Matching HLA type and CMV infection were both indicated by public TCR beta signatures. The study's findings and limits: Carriers of CMV and the relevant HLA type were discriminated by public TCR beta frequency. Dominating the ex vivo response were TCR beta clonotypes that were CMV-specific and HLA-C-restricted.

TCRdb redid the calling of the reads with MiXCR, one entry per CDR3 protein. The sample includes 680,000 or so distinct CDR3 sequences, less than 40% of them seen just once. The length of the CDR3 is 15 residues. Trimming at V came to 5 bases and at J to 5 bases, leaving 8 bases not matched to a gene. Germline loops: CDR1 KGHDR, CDR2 SFDVKD. Comments on this clonotype: Its target is unknown.

The sample comprised PBMCs. The clonotype was recovered from a human donor in good health (CMV status not recorded). Some clones in this sample may be carry-over from other donors' samples. The rearrangement joins TRBV24-1 to TRBJ2-3, with 8 positions matching TRBD2. The CDR3 sequence: CATSGGAGVVDTQYF. The DNA for the CDR3 is TGTGCCACCAGTGGAGGAGCGGGAGTGGTAGATACGCAGTATTTT.